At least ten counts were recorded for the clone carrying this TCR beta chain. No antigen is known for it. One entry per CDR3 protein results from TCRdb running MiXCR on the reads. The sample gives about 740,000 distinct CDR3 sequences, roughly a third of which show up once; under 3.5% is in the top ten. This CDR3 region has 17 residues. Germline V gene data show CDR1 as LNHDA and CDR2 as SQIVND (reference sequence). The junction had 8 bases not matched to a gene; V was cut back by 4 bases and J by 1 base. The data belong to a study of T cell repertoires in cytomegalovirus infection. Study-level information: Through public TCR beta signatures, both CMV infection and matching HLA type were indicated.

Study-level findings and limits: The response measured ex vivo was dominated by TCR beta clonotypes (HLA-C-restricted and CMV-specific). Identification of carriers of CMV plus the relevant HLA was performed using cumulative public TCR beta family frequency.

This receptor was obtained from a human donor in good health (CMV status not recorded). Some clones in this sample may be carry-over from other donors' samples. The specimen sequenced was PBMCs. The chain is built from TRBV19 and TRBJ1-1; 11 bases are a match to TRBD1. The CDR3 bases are TGTGCCAGTAGTAATGGGGACAGGGGGAATGGGAACACTGAAGCTTTCTTT. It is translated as CASSNGDRGNGNTEAFF.